This TCR beta chain is drawn from a study of blood T cell repertoires in COVID-19. Study overall: PBMCs, B-cell-depleted T cells, or T cells were the source of the cDNA or gDNA that made up the material.

Germline V gene sequence: CDR1 MNHEY, CDR2 SVGAGI. This CDR3 has 13 amino acids. Trimming removed 4 bases from V and 1 base from J, with 8 bases in between. Sequencing used immunoSEQ multiplex PCR; TCRdb keeps in-frame clones, though not all of them. The table records about 250,000 clones, just under 85% of them present only once. Sample: peripheral blood. The sequence was obtained from a man at least 80 years old with acute or convalescent COVID-19. This rearrangement joins TRBV6-5 to TRBJ2-7; tentative D call: TRBD1 (6 bases). As DNA, the CDR3 is TGTGCCAGCAGTTCTGACAGGTCCTACGAGCAGTACTTC. It translates to CASSSDRSYEQYF.